The rows below give T cell receptor beta chains drawn from one sample of a study of Graves' ophthalmopathy and Graves' hyperthyroidism. TCRdb reprocessed the multiplex PCR reads with MiXCR, giving one entry per CDR3 protein. The sample contains some 410,000 distinct CDR3 sequences, more than 20% of which appear only once. Specimen: peripheral blood. These receptors originate from a woman aged 18-29 years with stable Graves' hyperthyroidism. The CDR3 runs from the conserved cysteine through the conserved F or W. A D gene is named only where the DNA matches it firmly. Not all rows give a size; the values are once, few, many and, for expanded clones, a class.

J gene,V gene,clone size,D gene,CDR3 DNA,CDR3 protein
TRBJ1-1,TRBV5-1,many,-,TGCGCCAGCAGCTTGTCCGGTGAAGCTTTCTTT,CASSLSGEAFF
TRBJ1-1,TRBV6-5,-,-,TGTGCCAGCAGTTCGTACCTCGGGACACCCGAAGAAGCTTTCTTT,CASSSYLGTPEEAFF
TRBJ1-2,TRBV12-3/TRBV12-4,-,-,TGTGCCAGCAGTTTAAAGGCAGGCGGGGCTCCCTATGGCTACACCTTC,CASSLKAGGAPYGYTF
TRBJ1-1,TRBV6-1,-,-,TGTGCCAGCGGTCCGAAAATAAGGATGAACACTGAAGCTTTCTTT,CASGPKIRMNTEAFF
TRBJ2-5,TRBV11-2,many,-,TGTGCCAGCAGCTTAGGAATAGCGCCGAACCAAGAGACCCAGTACTTC,CASSLGIAPNQETQYF
TRBJ1-1,TRBV28,many,-,TGTGCCAGCAGTTTTTTGAGGGTTGGGGCTTTCTTT,CASSFLRVGAFF
TRBJ2-5,TRBV11-2,many,TRBD2,TGTGCCAGCAGCTTAAGGGTACTAGCGGGCAAACAAGAGACCCAGTACTTC,CASSLRVLAGKQETQYF
TRBJ2-2,TRBV2,many,TRBD2,TGTGCCAGCAGTGTTAGCGGGAGGGCCGTCGGGGAGCTGTTTTTT,CASSVSGRAVGELFF
TRBJ1-1,TRBV27,few,TRBD1,TGTGCCAGCAGTACCACAGGGGTAGGCGTAGTAGGGGTCACTGAAGCTTTCTTT,CASSTTGVGVVGVTEAFF
TRBJ1-1,TRBV12-3/TRBV12-4,-,TRBD1,TGTGCCAGCAGTTCTAACAGGGGGGTAGCTTTCTTT,CASSSNRGVAFF
TRBJ2-7,TRBV6-5,many,-,TGTGCCAGCAGTAACAACAGGGCCCACGAGCAGTACTTC,CASSNNRAHEQYF
TRBJ2-5,TRBV7-2,many,-,TGTGCCAGCAGCTCTATAAACTTTGGGACCCAGTACTTC,CASSSINFGTQYF
TRBJ1-6,TRBV2,few,-,TGTGCCAGCAGTGGGGACTCCCGAAGCTCCTATAATTCACCCCTCCACTTT,CASSGDSRSSYNSPLHF
TRBJ2-7,TRBV5-1,many,-,TGCGCCAGCAGCTTAAGCGGCCTCACCTCCTACGAGCAGTACTTC,CASSLSGLTSYEQYF
TRBJ2-7,TRBV28,many,-,TGTGCCAGCAGTTTATCGACTCTTTACGAGCAGTACTTC,CASSLSTLYEQYF
TRBJ2-7,TRBV7-2,many,-,TGTGCCAGCAGCTTAGATTTCGACGAGCAGTACTTC,CASSLDFDEQYF
TRBJ1-2,TRBV7-2,many,-,TGTGCCAGCAGCTTAGTGGCAGGGGAGAGCTATGGCTACACCTTC,CASSLVAGESYGYTF
TRBJ1-3,TRBV9,many,-,TGTGCCAGCAGCGTAGGAAGCTCTGGAAACACCATATATTTT,CASSVGSSGNTIYF
TRBJ2-1,TRBV6-2/TRBV6-3,few,TRBD2,TGTGCCAGCAGTGACCTTAGCGGGGGACAATACAATGAGCAGTTCTTC,CASSDLSGGQYNEQFF
TRBJ2-5,TRBV11-2,-,-,TGTGCCACAACGAGGGCGTCAAAAGAGACCCAGTACTTC,CATTRASKETQYF
TRBJ1-1,TRBV6-1,-,-,TGTGCCAGCAGCCGGGAGGTGTACACTGAAGCTTTCTTT,CASSREVYTEAFF
TRBJ1-5,TRBV19,many,-,TGTGCCAGTAGATACGACAGGAGGAATCAGCCCCAGCATTTT,CASRYDRRNQPQHF
TRBJ2-5,TRBV2,many,-,TGTGCCAGCAGGGGTACCCAAGAGACCCAGTACTTC,CASRGTQETQYF
TRBJ1-2,TRBV12-3/TRBV12-4,many,-,TGTGCCAGCAGTTACTCCGGGCTTCCGTATGGCTACACCTTC,CASSYSGLPYGYTF
TRBJ2-7,TRBV5-1,many,TRBD2,TGCGCCAGCAGTAAGCGGGAGGGACACTACGAGCAGTACTTC,CASSKREGHYEQYF
TRBJ2-7,TRBV25-1,many,-,TGTGCCAGCAGTGTACAGGGTTCCACCTACGAGCAGTACTTC,CASSVQGSTYEQYF
TRBJ2-7,TRBV7-2,-,-,TGTGCCAGCAGCTTAGTGCGTCGGACAGCCTACGAGCAGTACTTC,CASSLVRRTAYEQYF
TRBJ1-6,TRBV12-3/TRBV12-4,many,TRBD1,TGTGCCAGCAGCCGGGGGACAGGGCTCTCATCCCTCCACTTT,CASSRGTGLSSLHF
TRBJ2-2,TRBV12-3/TRBV12-4,many,TRBD2,TGTGCCAGCATCCCGACACTAGCGGGAGCCGGGGAGCTGTTTTTT,CASIPTLAGAGELFF
TRBJ1-5,TRBV5-6,many,TRBD1,TGTGCCAGCAGCTTGGGGACAGGCTTTAATCAGCCCCAGCATTTT,CASSLGTGFNQPQHF
TRBJ2-3,TRBV20-1,many,TRBD2,TGCAGTGCTAGCATCAGACTAGCGGGGGGGGATACGCAGTATTTT,CSASIRLAGGDTQYF
TRBJ1-1,TRBV3-1,-,-,TGTGCCAGCAGCCAAGGAAGGCAGGGAATAGCTTTCTTT,CASSQGRQGIAFF
TRBJ2-2,TRBV11-1,many,TRBD2,TGTGCCAGTAGCCGTGGACTAGCGGACGCGAACACCGGGGAGCTGTTTTTT,CASSRGLADANTGELFF
TRBJ1-1,TRBV25-1,-,-,TGTGCCAGCAGTGAACGTAGCTCTGCGAACACTGAAGCTTTCTTT,CASSERSSANTEAFF
TRBJ1-1,TRBV6-1,few,-,TGTGCCAGCAGTGAGACGCAGGGGATTCGGGCTTTCTTT,CASSETQGIRAFF
TRBJ2-5,TRBV7-8,many,-,TGTGCCAGCACCTCATTGGGAGGGGGGGAGACCCAGTACTTC,CASTSLGGGETQYF
TRBJ2-7,TRBV2,many,TRBD1,TGTGCCAGCTCGACAGGGCCGGACGAGCAGTACTTC,CASSTGPDEQYF
TRBJ1-2,TRBV6-1,many,TRBD1,TGTGCCAGCAGTGATGCCGGGACAGGGGGTGGTGGCTACACCTTC,CASSDAGTGGGGYTF